The 9 T cell receptor beta chains in this list originate from one sample, sequenced in a study of molecular identifiers for immune sequencing clone quantification. TCRdb called the PCR reads again in MiXCR, with one record for every CDR3 protein. In the table there are a few hundred thousand distinct CDR3 sequences, about a fifth of which are singletons. Sequencing was performed on naive CD8+ T cells from blood, with Jurkat cell RNA spiked in. Subset reported: FACS-sorted CD8+CD4-CCR7+CD45RA+ naive T cells. Source of these receptors: a human donor in good health. Some libraries in this study had Jurkat cell RNA spiked in.

At least ten counts were recorded for this clonotype. V is TRBV4-1 and J is TRBJ2-7; D possibly uses TRBD1 or TRBD2 (5 bases each). Germline loops: CDR1 MGHRA, CDR2 YSYEKL. With 3 bases removed from V and 2 bases from J, the gap between germline ends came to 8 bases. This CDR3 is 13 amino acids long. This CDR3 reads CASSQQGAYEQYF. The DNA of the CDR3 is TGCGCCAGCAGCCAGCAGGGAGCCTACGAGCAGTACTTC.

This clonotype was detected ten times or more. V and J are TRBV7-2 and TRBJ2-1, with 8 bases identical to TRBD2. The CDR3 covers 16 residues. The junction had 5 bases not matched to a gene; V was cut back by 1 base and J by 3 bases. CDR1 is SGHTA and CDR2 is FQGNSA in the germline V gene. CDR3 in amino acids: CASSLEAGGYYNEQFF. The CDR3 DNA follows: TGTGCCAGCAGCTTAGAGGCGGGGGGTTACTACAATGAGCAGTTCTTC.

This clonotype was seen more than once but under ten times. The J gene is TRBJ1-4, the V gene TRBV7-9; possibly TRBD1 for D (5 bases). Germline assignment: CDR1 SEHNR and CDR2 FQNEAQ (reference sequence). The CDR3 is 17 amino acids. V was cut by 2 bases and J by 4 bases, with 17 bases left in between. This CDR3 reads CASSLFRDGPINEKLFF. The CDR3 DNA follows: TGTGCCAGCAGCTTATTCCGGGACGGGCCCATTAATGAAAAACTGTTTTTT.

Regarding this clonotype: At one end the junction does not follow the germline gene, possibly because of a read error. J is TRBJ2-3 and V is TRBV23-1; 9 positions agree with TRBD1. TRBV23-1 belongs to the ORF category, with a function that is uncertain. This CDR3 is 14 amino acids long. CDR3 protein: CATTTGTGHRYAVF. DNA of the CDR3: TGCGCCACCACAACTGGGACAGGGCACAGATACGCAGTATTT.

Comment on this clonotype: Since a much larger clone is just one base distant, this may be a read error. The chain employs TRBV6-2 or TRBV6-3 and TRBJ2-7; TRBD2 matches at 13 bases. Germline CDR1 and CDR2: MNHEY and SVGEGT. CDR3 size: 14 residues. The CDR3 DNA follows: TGTGCCAGCAGCGGACTAGCGGGGGCCTACGAGCGGTACTTC. It specifies CASSGLAGAYERYF.

This chain links TRBV6-5 with TRBJ2-7, with TRBD2 matching over 8 bases. The CDR3 has 15 amino acids. Germline CDR1 is MNHEY and CDR2 is SVGAGI. V was clipped by 2 bases and J by 2 bases; unmatched bases: 5. CDR3 protein: CASSYEGGRPYEQYF. In nucleotides, the CDR3 is TGTGCCAGCAGTTACGAGGGCGGGAGGCCCTACGAGCAGTACTTC.

To note about this clonotype: Given a much more abundant clone one base away, this may be a read error. The chain is built from TRBV6-5 and TRBJ1-1, with 7 bases aligning to TRBD1. Germline-derived CDR1 and CDR2 are MNHEY and SVGAGI. This CDR3 is 15 amino acids long. CDR3 in DNA: TGTGCCGGCAGTTACTCCCGACAGGGAGGCACTGAAGCTTTCTTT. Translated: CAGSYSRQGGTEAFF.

This clonotype has a count of ten or more. This chain links TRBV20-1 with TRBJ2-7; 13 bases are shared with TRBD2. The CDR3 sequence is 13 residues long. V lost 6 bases and J lost 4; bases outside the gene matches: 3. Germline CDR1 DFQATT, CDR2 SNEGSKA (reference sequence). This CDR3 reads CSAWTSGGYEQYF. DNA for the CDR3: TGCAGTGCCTGGACTAGCGGGGGATACGAGCAGTACTTC.

A few counts support this clonotype. The J gene is TRBJ2-7, the V gene TRBV28; D not certain. V lost 8 bases and J 3 bases, leaving 20 bases between the germline ends. The CDR3 extends over 15 amino acids. CDR1 and CDR2 (germline): MDHEN, SYDVKM. CDR3 sequence reads: CASLGLMGPVYEQYF. The CDR3 DNA follows: TGTGCCAGCCTAGGTTTGATGGGCCCCGTCTACGAGCAGTACTTC.